Listed below are T cell receptor beta chains from one sample, sequenced in a study of cytomegalovirus exposure and HLA in healthy donors. Sequencing used immunoSEQ multiplex PCR; TCRdb keeps in-frame clones, though not all of them. The sample holds roughly 150,000 clones; over 75% are singletons and the top ten take approximately 2.1%. The specimen sequenced was PBMCs. These receptors came from a male donor in good health and CMV-seronegative. CDR3s include the opening cysteine and the closing phenylalanine or tryptophan. The order of the fields is clone size, J gene, D gene, V gene, CDR3 protein, CDR3 DNA. A D gene is named only where the DNA matches it firmly. Expanded clones are given a class, and other clones once, few, many or no size at all.

- TRBJ2-3 TRBD1 TRBV10-3 CAIRGDRVGTDTQYF TGTGCCATCAGGGGCGACAGGGTGGGCACAGATACGCAGTATTTT
- TRBJ2-5 - TRBV13 CASSLGRAAGTQYF TGTGCCAGCAGCTTAGGCAGGGCTGCTGGGACCCAGTACTTC
- TRBJ1-4 - TRBV7-9 CASSLWPTNEKLFF TGTGCCAGCAGCTTATGGCCAACTAATGAAAAACTGTTTTTT
- TRBJ2-7 - TRBV5-1 CASSFATSLSYEQYF TGCGCCAGCAGCTTCGCCACTTCCCTCTCCTACGAGCAGTACTTC
- TRBJ1-4 - TRBV7-9 CASSRDGGRVWEKLFF TGTGCCAGCAGCCGTGACGGCGGCAGGGTTTGGGAAAAACTGTTTTTT
once TRBJ2-6 TRBD1 TRBV6-4 CASSARRPGQASSGANVLTF TGTGCCAGCAGTGCCCGACGACCGGGACAGGCCTCCTCTGGGGCCAACGTCCTGACTTTC
- TRBJ1-4 - TRBV2 CASSVRGATNEKLFF TGTGCCAGCAGTGTGCGGGGTGCAACTAATGAAAAACTGTTTTTT
- TRBJ2-5 TRBD2 TRBV7-9 CASAAGGWLETQYF TGTGCCAGCGCAGCCGGGGGGTGGTTAGAGACCCAGTACTTC
- TRBJ1-1 TRBD1 TRBV10-3 CAISREQGWTEAFF TGTGCCATCAGCCGGGAACAGGGGTGGACTGAAGCTTTCTTT
- TRBJ1-2 - TRBV14 CASSQDYWTQGVYGYTF TGTGCCAGCAGCCAAGATTATTGGACACAGGGAGTTTATGGCTACACCTTC
- TRBJ2-3 TRBD2 TRBV15 CATSRDRTSGGTDTQYF TGTGCCACCAGCAGAGATCGGACTAGCGGGGGCACAGATACGCAGTATTTT
- TRBJ1-2 - TRBV6-4 CASSESLGLPSHGYTF TGTGCCAGCAGTGAAAGTTTGGGCCTACCCTCCCATGGCTACACCTTC
- TRBJ2-1 - TRBV11-2 CASSLGLTSISDEQFF TGTGCCAGCAGCTTAGGTCTTACTAGCATTTCCGATGAGCAGTTCTTC
- TRBJ1-6 TRBD1 TRBV19 CASRRTGENSPLHF TGTGCCAGTAGGCGGACAGGGGAAAATTCACCCCTCCACTTT
- TRBJ2-5 TRBD1 TRBV5-1 CASSLEGQGQETQYF TGCGCCAGCAGCTTGGAAGGACAGGGTCAAGAGACCCAGTACTTC
- TRBJ1-2 TRBD1 TRBV10-3 CAISEDRDYGYTF TGTGCCATCAGTGAGGACAGGGACTATGGCTACACCTTC
- TRBJ1-2 - TRBV5-8 CASSLAWGVVGYTF TGTGCCAGCAGCCTAGCCTGGGGGGTAGTTGGCTACACCTTC
- TRBJ2-1 TRBD2 TRBV12-5 CASGFGGENEQFF TGTGCTAGTGGTTTCGGGGGGGAAAATGAGCAGTTCTTC
- TRBJ1-1 - TRBV2 CASSEFVRDGGEAFF TGTGCCAGCAGTGAGTTCGTGAGGGACGGAGGGGAAGCTTTCTTT
few TRBJ1-2 - TRBV5-5 CASSLPGGYTF TGTGCCAGCAGCTTACCGGGTGGCTACACCTTC
- TRBJ2-5 - TRBV11-2 CASRRIGTSQETQYF TGTGCCAGCAGGAGAATCGGGACATCTCAAGAGACCCAGTACTTC
- TRBJ1-3 TRBD1 TRBV5-4 CASSLAPGTGKRNTIYF TGTGCCAGCAGCTTGGCTCCCGGGACAGGGAAGAGAAACACCATATATTTT
- TRBJ1-1 TRBD1 TRBV6-1 CASKRPGGGNEAFF TGTGCCAGCAAACGCCCAGGGGGTGGCAATGAAGCTTTCTTT
- TRBJ1-2 - TRBV5-1 CASSLAAGDYGYTF TGCGCCAGCAGCTTGGCCGCGGGGGACTATGGCTACACCTTC
- TRBJ2-7 TRBD1 TRBV27 CASNTGTGGSEQYF TGTGCCAGCAATACAGGGACAGGGGGGTCCGAGCAGTACTTC
- TRBJ1-5 - TRBV9 CASSPFPTGNQPQHF TGTGCCAGCAGCCCGTTTCCTACGGGCAATCAGCCCCAGCATTTT
few TRBJ1-2 - TRBV4-2 CASSQGLAGRSGYTF TGTGCCAGCAGCCAAGGCCTAGCCGGGAGAAGTGGCTACACCTTC
- TRBJ1-1 - TRBV14 CASSQGTRMNTEAFF TGTGCCAGCAGCCAAGGGACACGAATGAACACTGAAGCTTTCTTT
- TRBJ1-1 - TRBV5-1 CASTLFTAGGNTEAFF TGCGCCAGCACCTTATTTACGGCCGGAGGGAACACTGAAGCTTTCTTT
- TRBJ2-7 TRBD1 TRBV2 CASRDPGTGSSYEQYF TGTGCCAGCAGAGATCCCGGGACAGGGTCCTCCTACGAGCAGTACTTC
- TRBJ2-3 TRBD2 TRBV9 CASSTPSGTSTDTQYF TGTGCCAGCAGCACTCCTAGCGGAACTAGCACAGATACGCAGTATTTT
- TRBJ1-6 - TRBV7-8 CASGTFDRSSYNSPLHF TGTGCCAGTGGGACCTTCGACAGGAGCTCCTATAATTCACCCCTCCACTTT
- TRBJ1-6 TRBD1 TRBV6-6 CASSYQGQGVSPLHF TGTGCCAGCAGTTACCAAGGACAGGGGGTATCACCCCTCCACTTT
- TRBJ2-5 TRBD2 TRBV5-1 CASGEASGGPETQYF TGCGCCAGCGGCGAGGCTAGCGGGGGGCCAGAGACCCAGTACTTC
few TRBJ2-1 TRBD1 TRBV19 CASSVQGAGNEQFF TGTGCCAGTAGTGTGCAGGGGGCTGGTAATGAGCAGTTCTTC
- TRBJ1-6 - TRBV5-4 CASSLSGTSPLHF TGTGCCAGCAGCTTGTCAGGTACTTCACCCCTCCACTTT
- TRBJ2-7 TRBD1 TRBV10-1 CASSESGQGMGEQYF TGCGCCAGCAGTGAGTCAGGACAGGGGATGGGCGAGCAGTACTTC
- TRBJ1-1 TRBD1 TRBV2 CASSAGTGGGTEAFF TGTGCCAGCAGTGCCGGGACAGGGGGAGGAACTGAAGCTTTCTTT
- TRBJ1-6 TRBD1 TRBV10-3 CAIGRDRGSGNSPLHF TGTGCCATCGGCAGGGACAGGGGGTCGGGCAATTCACCCCTCCACTTT
- TRBJ1-5 TRBD1 TRBV2 CASSGPGQGSQPQHF TGTGCCAGCAGTGGGCCCGGACAGGGGAGTCAGCCCCAGCATTTT
- TRBJ2-7 TRBD1 TRBV29-1 CSVEKGGPSYEQYF TGCAGCGTTGAAAAAGGGGGCCCCTCCTACGAGCAGTACTTC
- TRBJ2-3 TRBD2 TRBV5-6 CASSFGGGTDTQYF TGTGCCAGCAGCTTCGGGGGAGGGACAGATACGCAGTATTTT
- TRBJ2-2 TRBD1 TRBV19 CASSRDRVFSKAGGELFF TGTGCCAGTAGTAGGGACAGGGTCTTTTCCAAGGCAGGCGGGGAGCTGTTTTTT
- TRBJ2-3 TRBD2 TRBV5-8 CASSWGGLGSTDTQYF TGTGCCAGCAGCTGGGGGGGTCTGGGTAGCACAGATACGCAGTATTTT
once TRBJ2-7 - TRBV12-5 CASAPGGSRIREQYF TGTGCTAGTGCCCCGGGGGGCTCCAGGATCCGAGAGCAGTACTTC
few TRBJ2-5 - TRBV2 CASSEATGRRETQYF TGTGCCAGCAGTGAAGCGACGGGGAGGAGGGAGACCCAGTACTTC
- TRBJ1-4 TRBD1 TRBV2 CASSVETGGEKLFF TGTGCCAGCAGTGTGGAGACAGGGGGGGAAAAACTGTTTTTT
few TRBJ2-1 - TRBV27 CASSLSGRNEQFF TGTGCCAGCAGTTTATCCGGTAGAAATGAGCAGTTCTTC